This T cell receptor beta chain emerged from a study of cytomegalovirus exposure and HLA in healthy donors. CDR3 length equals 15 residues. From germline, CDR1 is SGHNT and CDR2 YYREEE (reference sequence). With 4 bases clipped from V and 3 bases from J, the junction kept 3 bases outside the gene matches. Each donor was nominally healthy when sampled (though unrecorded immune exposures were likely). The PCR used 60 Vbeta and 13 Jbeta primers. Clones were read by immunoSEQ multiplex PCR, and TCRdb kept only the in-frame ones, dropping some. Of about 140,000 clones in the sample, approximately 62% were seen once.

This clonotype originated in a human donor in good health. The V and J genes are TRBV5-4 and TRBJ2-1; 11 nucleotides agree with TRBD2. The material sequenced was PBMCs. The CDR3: CASSTGLAGYNEQFF. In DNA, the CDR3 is TGTGCCAGCAGCACCGGACTAGCGGGCTACAATGAGCAGTTCTTC.